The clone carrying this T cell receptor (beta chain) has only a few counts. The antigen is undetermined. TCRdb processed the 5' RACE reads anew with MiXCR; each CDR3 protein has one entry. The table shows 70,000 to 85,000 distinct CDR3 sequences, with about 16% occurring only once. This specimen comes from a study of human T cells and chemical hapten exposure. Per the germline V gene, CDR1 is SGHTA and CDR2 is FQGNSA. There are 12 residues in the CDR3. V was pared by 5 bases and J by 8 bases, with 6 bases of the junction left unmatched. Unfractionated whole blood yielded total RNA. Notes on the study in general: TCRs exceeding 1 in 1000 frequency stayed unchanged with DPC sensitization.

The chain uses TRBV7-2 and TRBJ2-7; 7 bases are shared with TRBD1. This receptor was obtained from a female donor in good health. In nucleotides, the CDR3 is TGTGCCAGCAGCCTTGACAGGGAACAGCAGTACTTC. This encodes CASSLDREQQYF. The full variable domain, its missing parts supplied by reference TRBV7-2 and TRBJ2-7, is GAGVSQSPSNKVTEKGKDVELRCDPISGHTALYWYRQSLGQGLEFLIYFQGNSAPDKSGLPSDRFSAERTGGSVSTLTIQRTQQEDSAVYLCASSLDREQQYFGPGTRLTVT.